This T cell receptor (beta chain) was identified in a study of blood T cell repertoires in COVID-19 (dated by TCRdb to the early 2020s). Notes on the research overall: Samples from collaborators originated in the United States, Italy and Spain and spanned both the acute and convalescent phases of COVID-19. The dataset comprised deeply sampled blood TCRbeta repertoires from subjects exposed to, actively infected with, or recovered from COVID-19. Samples came from the ongoing ImmuneRACE study (first 160 participants) plus 1,254 subjects from 6 global collaborators. The material from the prospective study consisted of cDNA or gDNA derived from T cells, B-cell-depleted T cells, or PBMCs. The repertoires were released in a freely available public database meant as a resource for research on the immune response to SARS-CoV-2. Sample metadata almost always included a de-identified subject ID, COVID-19 status, age in years and sex. Where available, HLA class I and class II types were obtained from metadata supplied by the sample provider rather than from assay-based typing.

V is pared back by 5 bases and J by 0 bases, with 15 bases lying between the germline termini. The CDR3 starts with the cysteine, ends with the phenylalanine, and has 16 residues. The CDR3 DNA has 48 bases and is translated from base 1. CDR1 SGHKS and CDR2 YYEKEE are derived from the germline V gene (reference sequence). Points on this clone: It has no known antigen specificity. No base-level quality is on record; no much larger clone is a single base apart.

Collaborating institutions collected whole blood in K2EDTA tubes following their own protocols. For TCRbeta analysis, collaborators shipped samples as frozen whole blood, isolated PBMCs, or DNA extracted from either of those sample types. The investigation overall reported the following: The quantity of clinical and demographic metadata differed by source and by participant and was supplied without curation.

TCRbeta CDR3 regions were amplified from genomic DNA by means of the immunoSEQ Assay, a bias-controlled multiplex PCR. The paper's processing steps were these. The number of nucleated cells in each sample was estimated from the amplification of reference gene primers within the assay. Sequence reads were collapsed and filtered to measure the absolute abundance of every unique TCRbeta CDR3 rearrangement. For each sample, productive Simpson clonality was calculated as the square root of Simpson's diversity index over productive rearrangements. TCRdb took this table from immuneACCESS and kept in-frame rearrangements with V and J called. Such tables lack part of the clones; where checked against another copy, unresolved V genes explain under half of the gap, and the rest is unexplained. The V and J calls and the clone size are those of that table, but D and trimming were determined from the DNA. The sample table contains around 170,000 clones; only one count was recorded for roughly 86% of them. Roughly 7% of the sample is taken by the ten largest.

Sequenced material: peripheral blood. Here the chain combines TRBV5-5 and TRBJ1-5; a tentative D match to TRBD1 spans 5 bases. This sequence originates from a man aged 50-60 years with active or convalescent COVID-19. CDR3 reads: CASRSQTENSNQPQHF. The sequenced DNA is TGTGCCAGCAGATCTCAGACAGAGAATAGCAATCAGCCCCAGCATTTT.